The 10 T cell receptor beta chains reported below all come from one sample, sequenced in a study of molecular identifiers for immune sequencing clone quantification. TCRdb used MiXCR to reprocess the PCR reads, holding one entry per CDR3 protein. Altogether approximately 680,000 distinct CDR3 sequences are present, about 25% being singletons, with the ten largest covering roughly 0.83%. Sequencing was carried out using naive CD8+ T cells from blood, with Jurkat cell RNA spiked in. Subset specified: FACS-sorted CD8+CD4-CCR7+CD45RA+ naive T cells. These receptors were obtained from a human donor in good health. Some libraries in this study had Jurkat cell RNA spiked in.

Ten or more counts support this clonotype. This chain connects TRBV12-3 or TRBV12-4 to TRBJ2-2; D ambiguous. V was trimmed by 1 base and J by 4 bases, leaving 13 bases between them. The CDR3 totals 16 residues. CDR3 sequence (DNA): TGTGCCAGCAGTTTAGAAGTAGTCCCCACCACCGGGGAGCTGTTTTTT. Translated: CASSLEVVPTTGELFF.

With regard to this clonotype: The conserved final phenylalanine or tryptophan is absent from the CDR3, which likely points to a read error. This chain uses TRBV7-2 with TRBJ2-7; 12 bases are shared with TRBD2. Germline V CDR1 and CDR2: SGHTA, FQGNSA. With 5 bases clipped from V and 5 bases from J, the junction kept 7 bases outside the gene matches. The CDR3 extends over 15 amino acids. This chain's CDR3 is CASSLLAGGPNEQYS. CDR3 in DNA: TGTGCCAGCAGCCTCCTAGCGGGAGGGCCAAACGAGCAGTACTCC.

Turning to this clonotype: Being one base from a much bigger clone, this may be a read error. The chain combines TRBV12-3 or TRBV12-4 with TRBJ1-1, with 9 bases identical to TRBD1. The CDR3 length is 14 residues. Trimming cost V 4 bases and J 5 bases; bases outside gene matches: 5. The CDR3 sequence is CASSSTGGRTEAFF. The CDR3 DNA follows: TGTGCCAGCAGTTCGACAGGGGGACGAACTGAAGCTTTCTTT.

The J gene is TRBJ1-6, the V gene TRBV10-3; D gene unclear. V was clipped by 0 bases and J by 8 bases, with 11 bases between them. CDR3 size: 15 residues. The germline CDR1 and CDR2 sequences are ENHRY and SYGVKD. The CDR3, as DNA: TGTGCCATCAGTGAGTCCTTCGATGAGGATTCACCCCTCCACTTT. This codes for CAISESFDEDSPLHF.

This sequence joins TRBV7-9 and TRBJ1-5, with unresolved D. Germline CDR1 reads SEHNR; CDR2 reads FQNEAQ (reference sequence). V lost 0 bases and J 5 bases, leaving 11 bases between the germline ends. The CDR3 is 15 amino acids. CDR3 nucleotides: TGTGCCAGCAGCTTAGCTCCCGGGGTGGATCAGCCCCAGCATTTT. Protein: CASSLAPGVDQPQHF.

The chain joins TRBV29-1 to TRBJ2-1, with D perhaps matching TRBD1 (6 bases). Germline V CDR1 and CDR2: SQVTM, ANQGSEA. The V end lost 8 bases, the J end lost 2 bases, and 19 bases lay between the germline ends. CDR3 length equals 15 residues. CDR3 DNA: TGCAGCTTTTTAGGACAGCCGAACGCCTACAATGAGCAGTTCTTC. Translating it yields CSFLGQPNAYNEQFF.

In regard to this clonotype: Since a much larger clone is just one base distant, this may be a read error. The gene calls are TRBV13 and TRBJ1-1; D possibly corresponds to TRBD1 (6 bases). CDR3 size: 17 residues. The germline V gene has CDR1 PRHDT and CDR2 FYEKMQ (reference sequence). V lost 4 bases to trimming and J lost 2 bases, with 20 bases between them. The CDR3 sequence is CASSWAYRVSLNTEAFF. The CDR3 bases are TGTGCCAGCAGCTGGGCCTACAGGGTTTCGTTAAACACTGAAGCTTTCTTT.

There are many counts of this clonotype. The CDR3 DNA sequence: TGCGCCAGCAGCTTGGGGAACAATCCATACGAGCAGTACTTC. It yields the protein CASSLGNNPYEQYF. V usage is TRBV5-1 and J usage is TRBJ2-7; no clear D. V was shortened by 0 bases and J by 4 bases, with 11 bases between the two germline ends. From germline, CDR1 is SGHRS and CDR2 YFSETQ. The CDR3 loop spans 14 amino acids.

Details on this clonotype: A read error is possible here, since a much larger clone lies one base away. The rearrangement uses TRBV5-5 and TRBJ1-1; the match to TRBD1 covers 8 bases. The CDR3 is made up of 17 amino acids. Looked up from germline, CDR1 is SGHKS and CDR2 is YYEKEE (reference sequence). Written as DNA, the CDR3 is TGTGCCAGCAGCCCGGGCCAGGGGGCGCGGGGGAACGCTGAAGCTTTCTTT. Translating gives CASSPGQGARGNAEAFF.

Note on this clonotype: In this CDR3 the conserved last residue, phenylalanine or tryptophan, is missing, so a read error is likely. This chain uses TRBV7-6 with TRBJ2-6, with 7 bases that match TRBD1. Germline V gives CDR1 SGHVS, CDR2 FNYEAQ. Trimming at V came to 6 bases and at J to 2 bases, leaving 10 bases not matched to a gene. The CDR3 extends over 17 amino acids. The CDR3 sequence is CASSLTLQGTGANVLTY. The DNA of the CDR3 is TGTGCCAGCAGTTTAACCCTACAGGGGACTGGGGCCAACGTCCTGACTTAC.